This entry lists 29 T cell receptor beta chains sequenced from one sample in a study of blood T cell repertoires in COVID-19. The method was immunoSEQ multiplex PCR; TCRdb's version includes in-frame clones alone and lacks a portion of them. Of about 37,000 clones in the sample, approximately 91% are singletons; the top ten hold about 15%. Sequenced: peripheral blood. The receptor set was obtained from a woman in her twenties or thirties in a cohort sampled during active COVID-19.

The chain links TRBV13 to TRBJ1-2, with 7 bases identical to TRBD1. Trimming cost V 3 bases and J 4 bases; bases outside gene matches: 11. The CDR3 is 16 amino acids. CDR1 is PRHDT and CDR2 is FYEKMQ in the germline V gene (reference sequence). The CDR3 DNA sequence: TGTGCCAGCAGCTTTAGGAGGGGGCCCGAAGGCTATGGCTACACCTTC. Encoded protein: CASSFRRGPEGYGYTF.

This chain links TRBV30 with TRBJ2-4, with D possibly matching TRBD2 (6 bases). The CDR3 contains 16 residues. Between the trimmed V and J ends, which lost 0 bases and 1 base, there was a span of 13 bases. Germline CDR1 and CDR2: GTSNPN and SVGIG (reference sequence). This CDR3 reads CAWSVPGGGAKNIQYF. CDR3 coding DNA: TGTGCCTGGAGTGTACCTGGCGGAGGGGCCAAAAACATTCAGTACTTC.

The table lists this clone with a count of one. The gene calls are TRBV6-2 or TRBV6-3 and TRBJ1-4; D gene uncertain. The CDR3 has 15 amino acids. From germline, CDR1 is MNHEY and CDR2 SVGEGT. Trimming left V 2 bases short and J 5 bases short, with 12 bases between. CDR3 sequence (DNA): TGTGCCAGCAGTTACGCGGCGGCGGTAAATGAAAAACTGTTTTTT. This encodes CASSYAAAVNEKLFF.

The chain joins TRBV28 to TRBJ2-3; tentative D call: TRBD2 (5 bases). The CDR3 spans 13 residues. Trimming shortened V by 6 bases and J by 5 bases, and 12 bases separated the two germline ends. Germline-derived CDR1 and CDR2 are MDHEN and SYDVKM. CDR3 residues: CASRIGSGDTQYF. CDR3 coding DNA: TGTGCCAGCAGAATAGGGAGTGGAGATACGCAGTATTTT.

DNA of the CDR3: TGTGCCAGCAGTGTCCCCAGACAGGGGGCAGGGTACAATGAGCAGTTCTTC. This codes for CASSVPRQGAGYNEQFF. The chain uses TRBV2 and TRBJ2-1; TRBD1 matches at 10 bases. The CDR3 covers 17 residues. The germline CDR1 and CDR2 sequences are SNHLY and FYNNEI. Trimming took 4 bases from V and 4 from J; bases not matched to a gene: 10.

The V gene is TRBV30, the J gene TRBJ2-4, with 7 bases aligning to TRBD1. Germline V CDR1 and CDR2: GTSNPN, SVGIG (reference sequence). V lost 2 bases to trimming and J lost 8 bases; unmatched junction nucleotides: 6. This CDR3 is 13 amino acids long. The CDR3 nucleotides read TGTGCCTGGAGTCGCGAGACAGGGTACATTCAGTACTTC. It translates to CAWSRETGYIQYF. The full variable domain, with the rest looked up from reference TRBV30 and TRBJ2-4, is SQTIHQWPATLVQPVGSPLSLECTVEGTSNPNLYWYRQAAGRGLQLLFYSVGIGQISSEVPQNLSASRPQDRQFILSSKKLLLSDSGFYLCAWSRETGYIQYFGAGTRLSVL.

The chain uses TRBV6-4 and TRBJ1-2; D unclear. V lost 6 bases, J lost 4 bases, and 12 bases lay in between. Germline values: CDR1 MRHNA, CDR2 SNTAGT. This CDR3 has 13 amino acids. The CDR3 spells CASRPGTFYGYTF. The CDR3 nucleotides read TGTGCCAGCAGACCGGGAACCTTCTATGGCTACACCTTC.

This clone has a handful of counts. The chain is built from TRBV5-4 and TRBJ1-6; 7 bases are a match to TRBD1. J was trimmed by 6 bases and V by 0 bases; bases with no gene match: 6. This CDR3 contains 16 residues. Germline lookup yields CDR1 SGHNT and CDR2 YYREEE (reference sequence). The CDR3 loop is CASSLVGGSGNSPLHF. CDR3 DNA sequence: TGTGCCAGCAGCTTGGTAGGGGGCAGCGGTAATTCACCCCTCCACTTT.

This clone occurred once. The gene calls are TRBV27 and TRBJ2-7, with 8 bases identical to TRBD2. The CDR3 consists of 14 residues. V was pared by 8 bases and J by 4 bases, with 10 bases of the junction left unmatched. Germline V gene data show CDR1 as MNHEY and CDR2 as SMNVEV (reference sequence). The CDR3: CASFSASGPYEQYF. CDR3 coding DNA: TGTGCCAGCTTCTCAGCTAGCGGGCCGTACGAGCAGTACTTC.

The rearrangement links TRBV7-9 to TRBJ2-7; the D is unclear. Germline lookup yields CDR1 SEHNR and CDR2 FQNEAQ (reference sequence). This CDR3 contains 14 residues. V was cut by 4 bases and J by 3 bases, with 13 bases left in between. The chain's CDR3 is CASSSSGSFYEQYF. The CDR3 region has the DNA TGTGCCAGCAGCTCCTCCGGGTCGTTCTACGAGCAGTACTTC.

The chain carries TRBV7-9 and TRBJ2-2; 15 bases map to TRBD2. With 4 bases clipped from V and 2 bases from J, the junction kept 2 bases outside the gene matches. This CDR3 is 17 amino acids long. From germline, CDR1 is SEHNR and CDR2 FQNEAQ (reference sequence). CDR3 amino acids: CASSSGLAGGNTGELFF. The CDR3, as DNA: TGTGCCAGCAGCTCGGGACTAGCGGGAGGAAACACCGGGGAGCTGTTTTTT.

The rearrangement uses TRBV3-1 (or the pseudogene TRBV3-2) and TRBJ2-3; 8 nucleotides line up with TRBD2. This CDR3 comprises 15 residues. The germline CDR1 and CDR2 sequences are LGHDT and YNNKEL (reference sequence). J was trimmed by 1 base and V by 5 bases; bases with no gene match: 5. This chain's CDR3 is CASSSSGSGTDTQYF. In nucleotides, the CDR3 is TGTGCCAGCAGCTCCAGCGGGAGTGGCACAGATACGCAGTATTTT.

The chain employs TRBV14 and TRBJ2-7; D unresolved. Germline V gene lookup returns CDR1 SGHDN and CDR2 FVKESK. V was shortened by 0 bases and J by 3 bases, with 9 bases between the two germline ends. The CDR3 runs to 14 residues. The CDR3 here is CASSQDWHSYEQYF. CDR3 DNA: TGTGCCAGCAGCCAAGATTGGCACAGCTACGAGCAGTACTTC.

V is TRBV24-1 and J is TRBJ2-7, with D possibly TRBD2 on 6 matching bases. The length of the CDR3 is 16 residues. The V and J ends lost 4 bases and 3 bases respectively, with 18 bases between them. Germline values: CDR1 KGHDR, CDR2 SFDVKD. The CDR3 DNA reads as TGTGCCACCAGTGACGGAGCCGGGACTGCGAACTACGAGCAGTACTTC. Its translation: CATSDGAGTANYEQYF.

The genes are TRBV4-1 and TRBJ2-1; TRBD2 aligns across 8 bases. The CDR3 spans 17 residues. Germline lookup yields CDR1 MGHRA and CDR2 YSYEKL. Trimming at V came to 0 bases and at J to 0 bases, leaving 4 bases not matched to a gene. CDR3 in DNA: TGCGCCAGCAGCCAAGATATTAGCGGGAACTCCTACAATGAGCAGTTCTTC. Protein sequence: CASSQDISGNSYNEQFF.

The table lists this clone with a count of one. V usage is TRBV9 and J usage is TRBJ2-7, with TRBD1 matching over 9 bases. Germline lookup yields CDR1 SGDLS and CDR2 YYNGEE. The CDR3 sequence is 16 residues long. After removal of 0 bases from V and 0 bases from J, the junction contained 4 bases not matched to a gene. The CDR3 region has the DNA TGTGCCAGCAGCGTAGGTGGACAGGGGTTCTCCTACGAGCAGTACTTC. It codes for CASSVGGQGFSYEQYF.

The rearrangement links TRBV27 to TRBJ2-2, with a tentative D call TRBD1 (5 bases). This CDR3 is 15 amino acids long. From germline, CDR1 is MNHEY and CDR2 SMNVEV (reference sequence). Trimming removed 2 bases at V and 1 base at J, with 8 bases between. This CDR3 reads CASSLNRLNTGELFF. CDR3 sequence (DNA): TGTGCCAGCAGTTTAAACAGGTTGAACACCGGGGAGCTGTTTTTT.

The chain joins TRBV24-1 to TRBJ2-4; 9 bases match TRBD2. This CDR3 is built from 15 residues. Trimming cost V 5 bases and J 8 bases; bases outside gene matches: 9. The V gene's germline CDR1 is KGHDR and CDR2 SFDVKD. CDR3 protein: CATSAPSGRRYIQYF. The CDR3 bases are TGTGCCACCAGTGCCCCAAGCGGGAGGAGATACATTCAGTACTTC.

The CDR3 coding sequence is TGTGCCAGTAGTATAGCTACGGGGAGCAATCAGCCCCAGCATTTT. It yields the protein CASSIATGSNQPQHF. The chain has TRBV19 and TRBJ1-5; no clear D gene. Trimming pared 1 base from V and 1 base from J, leaving 8 bases between. CDR1 LNHDA and CDR2 SQIVND come from the germline V gene (reference sequence). The CDR3 consists of 15 residues.

The rearrangement joins TRBV21-1 to TRBJ1-2; the table's D call of TRBD1 was not tested on the DNA. TRBV21-1 is given as a pseudogene. This CDR3 is built from 12 residues. CDR3 bases: TGTGCCAGCAGCGATAACAGGGGAGGCTACACCTTC. Protein: CASSDNRGGYTF.

The rearrangement uses TRBV9 and TRBJ2-5, with 7 bases fitting TRBD2. The V segment lost 2 bases and the J segment 0 bases; nucleotides outside the gene matches: 4. The CDR3 is 15 residues long. Germline CDR1 reads SGDLS; CDR2 reads YYNGEE. CDR3 DNA: TGTGCCAGCAGCGTGAGCGGGATTCACCAAGAGACCCAGTACTTC. Protein product: CASSVSGIHQETQYF.

The V and J genes are TRBV6-4 and TRBJ2-3; D remains ambiguous. Trimming left V 0 bases short and J 1 base short, with 5 bases between. The CDR3 runs 14 residues. The germline gives CDR1 MRHNA, CDR2 SNTAGT. The CDR3 spells CASSDSAGTDTQYF. In nucleotides, the CDR3 is TGTGCCAGCAGTGACTCCGCGGGCACAGATACGCAGTATTTT.

The chain uses TRBV9 and TRBJ2-7; a weak D match, TRBD2 (5 bases). This CDR3 is 15 amino acids long. Germline V gene lookup returns CDR1 SGDLS and CDR2 YYNGEE. The V end was cut by 4 bases, the J end by 6 bases, with 20 bases between. CDR3 coding DNA: TGTGCCAGCAGCCCCCTAGGCGGGCCCGGGCGCGAGCAGTACTTC. Its translation: CASSPLGGPGREQYF.

The chain employs TRBV10-1 and TRBJ2-1; 14 bases are shared with TRBD2. The CDR3 contains 23 residues. Trimming at V came to 6 bases and at J to 6 bases, leaving 28 bases not matched to a gene. Germline V gives CDR1 WNHNN, CDR2 SYGVQD (reference sequence). Written as DNA, the CDR3 is TGCGCCAGCAGATCCTACCCGAAGGGACTAGCGGGAGAGAGAACCCCACACGGCAATGAGCAGTTCTTC. Translation gives CASRSYPKGLAGERTPHGNEQFF.

This chain uses TRBV20-1 with TRBJ2-7; D gene uncertain. Germline V CDR1 and CDR2: DFQATT, SNEGSKA (reference sequence). The CDR3 loop spans 11 amino acids. Trimming cost V 6 bases and J 3 bases, with 9 bases left between them. CDR3 DNA sequence: TGCAGTGCAAAATCAGGCTACGAGCAGTACTTC. Its protein product is CSAKSGYEQYF.

The chain combines TRBV9 with TRBJ2-2; the D is unclear. CDR1 and CDR2 from the germline V gene are SGDLS and YYNGEE. CDR3 length: 16 amino acids. The ends were cut back, 3 bases at V and 1 base at J, with 13 bases in the middle. CDR3 in amino acids: CASSASSNLNTGELFF. DNA of the CDR3: TGTGCCAGCAGCGCTTCAAGCAACCTGAACACCGGGGAGCTGTTTTTT.

This clone is a singleton in its sample. V is TRBV25-1 and J is TRBJ2-2, with 7 bases fitting TRBD2. J was trimmed by 1 base and V by 6 bases; bases with no gene match: 8. The CDR3 extends over 16 amino acids. CDR1 and CDR2 (germline): MGHDK, SYGVNS. CDR3 residues: CASSRGAGKNTGELFF. The CDR3 region has the DNA TGTGCCAGCAGCCGCGGAGCGGGGAAGAACACCGGGGAGCTGTTTTTT.

The chain joins TRBV3-1 (or the pseudogene TRBV3-2) to TRBJ1-3, with D perhaps matching TRBD1 (6 bases). CDR1 is LGHDT, CDR2 YNNKEL, per germline (reference sequence). CDR3 length equals 14 residues. V lost 5 bases to trimming and J lost 2 bases, with 10 bases between them. CDR3 sequence (DNA): TGTGCCAGCAGCGATACAGGGACTGGAAACACCATATATTTT. Amino acid sequence: CASSDTGTGNTIYF.

As to this clone: A read error may produce the germline difference seen at one junction end. The gene calls are TRBV6-5 and TRBJ1-2; 12 positions agree with TRBD1. Germline V gene sequence: CDR1 MNHEY, CDR2 SVGAGI. This CDR3 is 13 amino acids long. DNA for the CDR3: TGTGCCGGCAGAGGGACAGGGGGCAATGGCTACACCTTC. It yields the protein CAGRGTGGNGYTF.